This is a list of T cell receptor beta chains from one sample in a study of cytotoxic CD8 clonotypes in ibrutinib-treated CLL. Assay: immunoSEQ multiplex PCR; the TCRdb copy retains only in-frame clones and omits some. The data show hundreds of thousands of clones, with roughly 65% seen just once and around 5.9% held by the top ten. The sample was PBMCs, taken after 12 months of ibrutinib treatment. These receptors were taken from a human donor with chronic lymphocytic leukemia. Both conserved end residues are part of each CDR3. D genes are given only for firm matches. Size tells how often a clone was seen (once, few, many) or the class of an expanded clone, and some rows leave it out.

>-|TRBJ2-7|TRBV7-3|-
TGTGCCAGCCCCCCGGGACACAAATATCCCTACGAGCAGTACTTC
CASPPGHKYPYEQYF
>-|TRBJ1-4|TRBV11-2|-
TGTGCCAGCAGCTTAAATCGTCTTAATGAAAAACTGTTTTTT
CASSLNRLNEKLFF
>-|TRBJ2-7|TRBV2|-
TGTGCCAGCAGCGCCCTACGACAGGCTAGCGAGCAGTACTTC
CASSALRQASEQYF
>-|TRBJ1-2|TRBV6-1|TRBD1
TGTGCCAGCAGTCCGGGACAGGGAGTTAGTTATGGCTACACCTTC
CASSPGQGVSYGYTF
>-|TRBJ2-1|TRBV6-6|-
TGTGCCAGCAGTTACGGAGGGCAGCAGCAGTTCTTC
CASSYGGQQQFF
>-|TRBJ1-2|TRBV5-1|-
TGCGCCAGCAGCCCGGGGCAGAGCTATGGCTACACCTTC
CASSPGQSYGYTF
>-|TRBJ1-3|TRBV19|-
TGTGCCAGTAGTATGTCGGCGGCAGTCTCTGGAAACACCATATATTTT
CASSMSAAVSGNTIYF
>-|TRBJ2-1|TRBV19|-
TGTGCCAGTAGTCCGCCGGGGTGGGTCGGCAATGAGCAGTTCTTC
CASSPPGWVGNEQFF
>-|TRBJ1-1|TRBV19|-
TGTGCCAGTAGCAGGGGAGGCAACACTGAAGCTTTCTTT
CASSRGGNTEAFF
>-|TRBJ2-4|TRBV30|-
TGTGGACAGCGCGGTCTAACGGGCATTCAGTACTTC
CGQRGLTGIQYF
>-|TRBJ2-7|TRBV28|-
TGTGCCAGCAGTTCTCCGACCGGGGCCACCTACGAGCAGTACTTC
CASSSPTGATYEQYF
>-|TRBJ2-6|TRBV7-2|TRBD1
TGTGCCAGCAGCGCCGACAGGGCACTCTCTGGGGCCAACGTCCTGACTTTC
CASSADRALSGANVLTF
>-|TRBJ2-7|TRBV20-1|-
TGCAGTGCTCACTACTACGAGCAGTACTTC
CSAHYYEQYF
>-|TRBJ1-4|TRBV5-6|TRBD1
TGTGCCAGCAGCTTATTGGACAGGGCTGAAAAACTGTTTTTT
CASSLLDRAEKLFF
>-|TRBJ1-2|TRBV29-1|TRBD1
TGCAGCGTTCCGGACAGGCGGACCTATGGCTACACCTTC
CSVPDRRTYGYTF
>-|TRBJ2-1|TRBV7-9|TRBD2
TGTGCCAGCAGCGCGCGGACTAGCGGGAAGAATGAGCAGTTCTTC
CASSARTSGKNEQFF
>-|TRBJ2-1|TRBV9|TRBD2
TGTGCCAGCAGCGCCGCCGGGACTAGCATGGCCAATGAGCAGTTCTTC
CASSAAGTSMANEQFF
>-|TRBJ2-3|TRBV11-3|-
TGTGCCAGCAGCTTAGGTGGTCCCCAAGATACGCAGTATTTT
CASSLGGPQDTQYF
>-|TRBJ1-4|TRBV5-1|TRBD1
TGCGCCAGCAGCTTGGCCCGGGACAGCCCTAATGAAAAACTGTTTTTT
CASSLARDSPNEKLFF
>few|TRBJ2-2|TRBV7-2|-
TGTGCCAGCAGCTCCCGAGGGGGGGCGAACACCGGGGAGCTGTTTTTT
CASSSRGGANTGELFF
>-|TRBJ1-2|TRBV29-1|-
TGCAGCGTTTCGCCCAGCTGGGGGGTAGTCGGCTACACCTTC
CSVSPSWGVVGYTF
>-|TRBJ1-4|TRBV4-1|-
TGCGCCAGCAGCCAAGTGGACGAAAAACTGTTTTTT
CASSQVDEKLFF
>-|TRBJ1-4|TRBV30|TRBD1
TGTGCCTGGAGCGACACCAGGGGGACTAATGAAAAACTGTTTTTT
CAWSDTRGTNEKLFF
>-|TRBJ1-3|TRBV9|TRBD1
TGTGCCAGCAGCGCCGGGACAGGGATCCTGGGAGGAAACACCATATATTTT
CASSAGTGILGGNTIYF
>-|TRBJ2-2|TRBV11-2|TRBD1
TGTGCCAGCAGGCAACAGGGGGCCACCGGGGAGCTGTTTTTT
CASRQQGATGELFF
>-|TRBJ1-2|TRBV6-6|-
TGTGCCAGCAGTTTTACTCGGGAACCAGCTAATGGCTACACCTTC
CASSFTREPANGYTF
>-|TRBJ1-2|TRBV9|-
TGTGCCAGCAGAGCCGGGACAATTAACTATGGCTACACCTTC
CASRAGTINYGYTF
>-|TRBJ2-7|TRBV28|TRBD2
TGTGCCACCCGAAGTAGCGGGAGTACCTACGAGCAGTACTTC
CATRSSGSTYEQYF
>few|TRBJ1-1|TRBV5-3|-
TGTGCCAGAAGCTTGTTGGCGGGTTATGAAGCTTTCTTT
CARSLLAGYEAFF
>-|TRBJ1-4|TRBV5-1|-
TGCGCCAGCAGCTTGGTAGGGGACATCTTTAAGGAAAAACTGTTTTTT
CASSLVGDIFKEKLFF
>-|TRBJ1-1|TRBV6-1|-
TGTGCCAGCAGATCATCGTATGTGACGGCCGAAGCTTTCTTT
CASRSSYVTAEAFF
>-|TRBJ2-4|TRBV7-3|-
TGTGCCAGCAGCTTGGGGACTATCCAAGGGGGAAACATTCAGTACTTC
CASSLGTIQGGNIQYF
>-|TRBJ2-3|TRBV18|-
TGTGCCAGCTCACCACGGCCCGGTCAGCTCATGGATACGCAGTATTTT
CASSPRPGQLMDTQYF
>-|TRBJ2-7|TRBV30|TRBD2
TGTGCCTGGAGTGTCGGGGCTAGCGGGACCTACGAGCAGTACTTC
CAWSVGASGTYEQYF
>many|TRBJ2-7|TRBV9|-
TGTGCCAGCAGCCTCGGGGGAAAGGGGGCCGAGCAGTACTTC
CASSLGGKGAEQYF
>-|TRBJ2-5|TRBV7-2|TRBD2
TGTGCCAGCAGCTTTGCTAGCGGGAGGGGGGTGGAGACCCAGTACTTC
CASSFASGRGVETQYF
>-|TRBJ1-5|TRBV7-9|-
TGTGCCAGCAGCCCGCAGAGGGGGGCCCCCCAGCATTTT
CASSPQRGAPQHF
>-|TRBJ1-1|TRBV30|-
TGTGCCTGTTGTCCAGGAGGGGCGGGCACTGAAGCTTTCTTT
CACCPGGAGTEAFF
>-|TRBJ1-1|TRBV7-7|-
TGTGCCAGCAGCTTATCGGGAAGCACTGAAGCTTTCTTT
CASSLSGSTEAFF
>-|TRBJ1-2|TRBV7-2|-
TGTGCCAGCAGCTTAGGCGGGGCTTCCTATGGCTACACCTTC
CASSLGGASYGYTF
>-|TRBJ2-7|TRBV4-3|TRBD1
TGCGCCAGCAGCCAAGATAGCGGACAGGGGGCCTGGGAGCAGTACTTC
CASSQDSGQGAWEQYF
>-|TRBJ2-2|TRBV30|-
TGTGCCCGAGACTTCTACACCGGGGAGCTGTTTTTT
CARDFYTGELFF
>-|TRBJ1-2|TRBV7-9|-
TGTGCCAGCAGCCCTTCCTATCTTTTCTACAACTATGGCTACACCTTC
CASSPSYLFYNYGYTF
>-|TRBJ1-2|TRBV16|-
TGTGCCAGCACCAGGACAACATATGGCTACACCTTC
CASTRTTYGYTF
>once|TRBJ1-3|TRBV6-5|TRBD1
TGTGCCAGCAGTTGGGGGGACAGGGGCTCTGGAAACACCATATATTTT
CASSWGDRGSGNTIYF
>few|TRBJ1-1|TRBV28|-
TGTGCCAGCAGTTTTTGGCAGGGTGGTAGCAACACTGAAGCTTTCTTT
CASSFWQGGSNTEAFF
>-|TRBJ2-1|TRBV29-1|-
TGCAGCGTTGACGTGCGTCCCTACAATGAGCAGTTCTTC
CSVDVRPYNEQFF
>-|TRBJ2-2|TRBV25-1|TRBD1
TGTGCCAGCAGTCAGGGGGTCACCGGGGAGCTGTTTTTT
CASSQGVTGELFF
>few|TRBJ1-5|TRBV10-3|-
TGTGCCATCAGTGAGCCCGCTAGCAATCAGCCCCAGCATTTT
CAISEPASNQPQHF